This T cell receptor (beta chain) was sequenced for a study of T-cell reconstitution after alpha-beta-depleted transplantation in children. Unique molecular identifiers were used to barcode this TCRbeta library. TCRdb processed the PCR reads anew with MiXCR; each CDR3 protein has one entry. The sample lists about 500,000 distinct CDR3 sequences; around a third were seen once. The sample in question was PBMCs from the stem cell graft donor, obtained from the stem cell graft. The TCR sequence derives from a human donor who donated a stem cell graft to a child with aplastic anemia.

CDR3 region: CASSLDDRAINTEAFF. Written as DNA, the CDR3 is TGTGCCAGCAGTTTAGACGACAGGGCTATTAACACTGAAGCTTTCTTT. The rearrangement joins TRBV12-3 or TRBV12-4 to TRBJ1-1; TRBD1 agrees at 7 bases. The V and J ends lost 1 base and 2 bases, in that order; junction bases with no gene match: 7. CDR3 length equals 16 residues.